The 26 T cell receptor beta chains in this list originate from one sample, sequenced in a study of shared clonotypes between healthy human individuals. It was CD45RO-negative cells, positively selected for CCR7, that made up naive CD8 cells, with terminally differentiated effector memory CD45RA+ cells excluded. Produced via immunoSEQ multiplex PCR; TCRdb's table is partial and in-frame only. The sample includes 1.5 million to 2.5 million clones, 85% to 95% of them seen just once. What was sequenced was naive CD8+ T cells sorted from blood. These receptors were taken from a young man in good health.

This clone showed up just a few times. The V gene is TRBV4-1, the J gene TRBJ1-2; no clear D. Trimming pared 1 base from V and 4 bases from J, leaving 10 bases between. The CDR3 spans 14 residues. Germline V gives CDR1 MGHRA, CDR2 YSYEKL. Here the CDR3 DNA reads TGCGCCAGCAGCCAAGGGGCGCTAACCTATGGCTACACCTTC. Translating gives CASSQGALTYGYTF.

The chain uses TRBV19 and TRBJ2-3, with 8 bases aligning to TRBD2. V was pared by 5 bases and J by 0 bases, with 4 bases of the junction left unmatched. The CDR3 covers 15 residues. Germline lookup yields CDR1 LNHDA and CDR2 SQIVND (reference sequence). Here the CDR3 reads CASSLASGSTDTQYF. Written as DNA, the CDR3 is TGTGCCAGTAGTCTCGCTAGCGGGAGCACAGATACGCAGTATTTT. The full variable domain, rest sourced from reference TRBV19 and TRBJ2-3, is DGGITQSPKYLFRKEGQNVTLSCEQNLNHDAMYWYRQDPGQGLRLIYYSQIVNDFQKGDIAEGYSVSREKKESFPLTVTSAQKNPTAFYLCASSLASGSTDTQYFGPGTRLTVL.

The gene calls are TRBV6-5 and TRBJ2-7; 10 nucleotides agree with TRBD2. CDR3 length: 15 residues. Germline loops: CDR1 MNHEY, CDR2 SVGAGI. V lost 4 bases and J lost 7; bases outside the gene matches: 10. CDR3 sequence reads: CASSWGLATTGEQYF. The CDR3 DNA is TGTGCCAGCAGTTGGGGACTAGCGACTACGGGGGAGCAGTACTTC.

The rearrangement links TRBV4-3 to TRBJ2-1; D might be TRBD2 (5 bases). The V end was cut by 1 base, the J end by 2 bases, with 12 bases between. Germline loops: CDR1 LGHNA, CDR2 YSLEER. This CDR3 region has 16 residues. CDR3 DNA sequence: TGCGCCAGCAGCCAAGTGGTCCTAGCCGCCTACAATGAGCAGTTCTTC. It yields the protein CASSQVVLAAYNEQFF.

The V call is TRBV5-1, the J call TRBJ2-7; 10 bases match TRBD2. The CDR3 loop spans 19 amino acids. The V and J ends lost 1 base and 7 bases, in that order; junction bases with no gene match: 20. The germline V gene encodes CDR1 SGHRS and CDR2 YFSETQ. For the CDR3, the DNA is TGCGCCAGCAGCTTGAATCCGAGGGCCAGTAGCGGGGGGCCGAGGGAGCAGTACTTC. This sequence encodes CASSLNPRASSGGPREQYF.

Worth noting for this clone: This same CDR3 is encoded by further DNA sequences in the sample. This chain uses TRBV6-5 with TRBJ2-5, with D possibly being TRBD1 or TRBD2 (5 bases each). The V end lost 2 bases, the J end lost 5 bases, and 6 bases lay between the germline ends. The germline gives CDR1 MNHEY, CDR2 SVGAGI. CDR3 size: 12 residues. The CDR3 DNA is TGTGCCAGCAGTTACGAGGGGGAGACCCAGTACTTC. As protein: CASSYEGETQYF.

This sequence joins TRBV7-9 and TRBJ2-1; the match to TRBD2 covers 9 bases. The CDR3 contains 13 residues. Germline CDR1 SEHNR, CDR2 FQNEAQ (reference sequence). Trimming took 1 base from V and 10 from J; bases not matched to a gene: 2. CDR3 loop: CASSLDSGGEQFF. The CDR3 DNA reads as TGTGCCAGCAGCTTAGATAGCGGGGGAGAGCAGTTCTTC.

Note on this clone: Different DNA sequences within this sample yield the same CDR3. The chain links TRBV27 to TRBJ2-7; tentative D call: TRBD1 (5 bases). CDR1 is MNHEY and CDR2 is SMNVEV in the germline V gene (reference sequence). V dropped 8 bases and J dropped 4 bases, with 12 bases sitting between them. This CDR3 comprises 12 residues. CDR3 sequence: CASSPTGYEQYF. The CDR3, as DNA: TGTGCCAGCTCCCCTACAGGATACGAGCAGTACTTC.

This chain links TRBV9 with TRBJ2-3; 9 bases agree with TRBD1. Germline assignment: CDR1 SGDLS and CDR2 YYNGEE. The CDR3 contains 14 residues. J was trimmed by 4 bases and V by 4 bases; bases with no gene match: 4. For the CDR3, the DNA is TGTGCCAGCAGCTCAACAGGGGGCGCAGATACGCAGTATTTT. Translation gives CASSSTGGADTQYF.

The chain recombines TRBV5-1 with TRBJ2-2, with D perhaps TRBD1 (5 bases). The CDR3 length is 14 residues. Germline V gene lookup returns CDR1 SGHRS and CDR2 YFSETQ. V was clipped by 0 bases and J by 7 bases, with 10 bases between them. CDR3 in amino acids: CASSLAQASGELFF. Here the CDR3 DNA reads TGCGCCAGCAGCTTGGCACAGGCAAGCGGGGAGCTGTTTTTT.

V gene TRBV19 combines with J gene TRBJ2-1, with D unresolved. In germline, CDR1 is LNHDA, CDR2 SQIVND (reference sequence). This CDR3 is 12 amino acids long. The V end lost 7 bases, the J end lost 5 bases, and 9 bases lay between the germline ends. This CDR3 reads CASIGPNNEQFF. The CDR3 bases are TGTGCCAGTATCGGACCCAACAATGAGCAGTTCTTC.

The chain recombines TRBV5-6 with TRBJ1-3; D is undetermined. The CDR3 spans 14 residues. CDR1 is SGHDT and CDR2 is YYEEEE in the germline V gene. With 5 bases removed from V and 4 bases from J, the gap between germline ends came to 13 bases. The DNA for the CDR3 is TGTGCCAGCAGTCTTTTCGGGTCAGGAAACACCATATATTTT. It specifies CASSLFGSGNTIYF.

The chain has TRBV27 and TRBJ2-7, with D perhaps TRBD2 (6 bases). The CDR3 covers 15 residues. V was pared by 5 bases and J by 2 bases, with 16 bases between. The germline V gene has CDR1 MNHEY and CDR2 SMNVEV (reference sequence). CDR3 coding DNA: TGTGCCAGCAGTCTCCTAACTAGCCGCGCCTACGAGCAGTACTTC. It codes for CASSLLTSRAYEQYF.

In nucleotides, the CDR3 is TGTGCCAGCAGGAAGGGACAGGGCTACGAGCAGTACTTC. Residues: CASRKGQGYEQYF. V is TRBV6-1 and J is TRBJ2-7; TRBD1 matches at 9 bases. Germline V gene sequence: CDR1 MNHNS, CDR2 SASEGT. V lost 6 bases to trimming and J lost 3 bases; unmatched junction nucleotides: 3. The CDR3 has 13 residues.

Turning to this clone: The same CDR3 also results from other DNA sequences found in this sample. The chain has TRBV9 and TRBJ2-5; D is possibly TRBD2 (6 bases). V gave up 0 bases and J gave up 2 bases, with 11 bases separating them. The CDR3 is 15 residues long. Germline lookup yields CDR1 SGDLS and CDR2 YYNGEE. The CDR3: CASSVGVGGQETQYF. CDR3 coding DNA: TGTGCCAGCAGCGTAGGGGTCGGGGGTCAAGAGACCCAGTACTTC.

V is TRBV4-1 and J is TRBJ2-5; D is possibly TRBD2 (7 bases). The CDR3 runs 14 residues. Germline lookup yields CDR1 MGHRA and CDR2 YSYEKL. The V end was cut by 0 bases, the J end by 5 bases, with 10 bases between. This CDR3 is CASSQEGGDETQYF. The DNA of the CDR3 is TGCGCCAGCAGCCAAGAAGGGGGGGACGAGACCCAGTACTTC.

Concerning this clone itself: The sample holds other DNA sequences that translate to the same CDR3. The chain is built from TRBV11-2 and TRBJ2-2; a weak D match, TRBD2 (6 bases). Trimming stripped 3 bases from V and 3 bases from J, with 8 bases between. Germline V lookup: CDR1 SGHAT, CDR2 FQNNGV. CDR3 length: 14 amino acids. This CDR3 reads CASSLGGYTGELFF. CDR3 DNA sequence: TGTGCCAGCAGCTTGGGGGGTTACACCGGGGAGCTGTTTTTT.

The chain links TRBV4-1 to TRBJ1-1; D uncertain. The ends were cut back, 4 bases at V and 1 base at J, with 10 bases in the middle. The germline gives CDR1 MGHRA, CDR2 YSYEKL. The CDR3 contains 14 residues. The CDR3 coding sequence is TGCGCCAGCAGCCCGCGGCTCCGGAACACTGAAGCTTTCTTT. It encodes CASSPRLRNTEAFF.

This clone was detected once. The J gene is TRBJ1-1, the V gene TRBV4-1; a weak D match, TRBD1 (6 bases). CDR1 MGHRA and CDR2 YSYEKL come from the germline V gene. This CDR3 has 15 amino acids. V lost 1 base and J lost 5, with 14 bases in between. Here the CDR3 DNA reads TGCGCCAGCAGCCAAGTTGCGGGGGCGAGTACTGAAGCTTTCTTT. Protein sequence: CASSQVAGASTEAFF.

The chain joins TRBV30 to TRBJ1-6, with no clear D. The CDR3 loop spans 14 amino acids. V was pared by 1 base and J by 7 bases, with 11 bases between. The germline V gene encodes CDR1 GTSNPN and CDR2 SVGIG (reference sequence). CDR3 amino acids: CAWSEGQSNSPLHF. CDR3 DNA: TGTGCCTGGAGTGAGGGTCAATCGAATTCACCCCTCCACTTT.

The chain couples TRBV11-2 to TRBJ2-2; TRBD1 agrees at 12 bases. The trim removed 5 bases at V and 6 bases at J, leaving 4 bases unmatched. Germline V CDR1 and CDR2: SGHAT, FQNNGV. The CDR3 extends over 15 amino acids. The CDR3 region is CASSLGTGGPGELFF. CDR3 bases: TGTGCCAGCAGCCTGGGGACAGGGGGCCCCGGGGAGCTGTTTTTT. The full variable domain, its missing parts supplied by reference TRBV11-2 and TRBJ2-2, is EAGVAQSPRYKIIEKRQSVAFWCNPISGHATLYWYQQILGQGPKLLIQFQNNGVVDDSQLPKDRFSAERLKGVDSTLKIQPAKLEDSAVYLCASSLGTGGPGELFFGEGSRLTVL.

The chain combines TRBV6-5 with TRBJ2-7, with 9 bases lining up with TRBD1. Germline V gene data show CDR1 as MNHEY and CDR2 as SVGAGI. V lost 6 bases to trimming and J lost 4 bases; unmatched junction nucleotides: 10. The CDR3 has 15 amino acids. CDR3 amino acids: CASRTLQGAVYEQYF. The DNA for the CDR3 is TGTGCCAGCAGGACGCTACAGGGGGCCGTTTACGAGCAGTACTTC.

This clone has only a few counts. The chain is built from TRBV2 and TRBJ1-6; tentatively, D is TRBD1 (5 bases). V was clipped by 2 bases and J by 9 bases, with 8 bases between them. Germline CDR1 and CDR2: SNHLY and FYNNEI. The CDR3 consists of 13 residues. The CDR3 region is CASSEYGGSPLHF. Here the CDR3 DNA reads TGTGCCAGCAGTGAATACGGGGGTTCACCCCTCCACTTT.

The chain has TRBV28 and TRBJ2-3, with TRBD1 matching over 7 bases. CDR1 is MDHEN and CDR2 is SYDVKM in the germline V gene. Trimming cost V 7 bases and J 2 bases; bases outside gene matches: 15. The CDR3 consists of 17 residues. The CDR3 bases are TGTGCCAGCATCCTGAGGACAGGCAACCTAGACACAGATACGCAGTATTTT. The encoded protein is CASILRTGNLDTDTQYF.

The J gene is TRBJ2-2, the V gene TRBV5-6; 10 bases align to TRBD2. The V gene's germline CDR1 is SGHDT and CDR2 YYEEEE. The CDR3 consists of 17 residues. The junction had 2 bases not matched to a gene; V was cut back by 0 bases and J by 0 bases. The CDR3 loop reads CASSLAAGGTNTGELFF. CDR3 DNA: TGTGCCAGCAGCTTGGCAGCGGGGGGGACGAACACCGGGGAGCTGTTTTTT.

The rearrangement joins TRBV29-1 to TRBJ2-6, with no clear D. Germline V CDR1 and CDR2: SQVTM, ANQGSEA. V shed 4 bases and J shed 3 bases, with 4 bases lying between them. The CDR3 is 12 amino acids. This chain's CDR3 is CSVVFGANVLTF. CDR3 sequence (DNA): TGCAGCGTTGTTTTTGGGGCCAACGTCCTGACTTTC.